This TCR beta chain emerged from a study of technical replicates of blood from several donors. Some clones are missing from TCRdb's copy, which holds only in-frame ones; the method was immunoSEQ multiplex PCR. The sample records around 50,000 clones, around 94% being singletons. V gave up 7 bases and J gave up 0 bases; unmatched junction bases: 14. CDR3 length: 18 amino acids. The germline V gene has CDR1 PRHDT and CDR2 FYEKMQ (reference sequence). The count of this clone is one. This sequence joins TRBV13 and TRBJ2-7, with 11 bases that match TRBD2. This receptor was identified in a human donor in good health. Sequenced: T cells isolated from PBMCs. The CDR3 DNA follows: TGTGCCAGCAATGTTCCGGGACTAGCGGTTAACAGCTCCTACGAGCAGTACTTC. It translates to CASNVPGLAVNSSYEQYF.